The T cell receptor beta chain under discussion was sequenced for a study of cytomegalovirus exposure and HLA in healthy donors. General study findings and limits: In vitro experiments confirmed that three CMV-associated chains were specific for CMV antigens. Of the V segments, some could not be distinguished, including TRBV6-2 and TRBV6-3, and were excluded.

The germline V gene has CDR1 KGHSH and CDR2 LQKENI. Trimming pared 2 bases from V and 1 base from J, leaving 6 bases between. The CDR3 spans 13 residues. The PCR employed 60 Vbeta primers together with 13 Jbeta primers. How the authors handled the data: Counted up in a later analysis, unique TCR beta chains came to some 75 million, with around 9.9 million shared. Produced via immunoSEQ multiplex PCR; TCRdb's table is partial and in-frame only. Clone size and V and J calls were adopted from that table, with D and trimming inferred from the DNA. Listed are approximately 130,000 clones; 2% falls within the top ten. As for this clone: Its antigen is currently unknown.

The clonotype comes from a woman in her sixties or seventies in good health and CMV-seronegative. Sequenced material: PBMCs. The chain employs TRBV18 and TRBJ2-7, with D hard to call. For the CDR3, the DNA is TGTGCCAGCTCACCATCGGGTTCCTACGAGCAGTACTTC. Translated, it gives CASSPSGSYEQYF.